These 20 T cell receptor beta chains originate from one sample sequenced in a study of T cells in Graves' hyperthyroidism and ophthalmopathy. The CDR3 regions of TCR beta were amplified from RNA transcripts. The HTBI primer set was used in a first-round RT-PCR of the TCR CDR3. TCRdb reprocessed the multiplex PCR reads via MiXCR and lists one record per CDR3 protein. The sample shows about 290,000 distinct CDR3 sequences, roughly a fifth of them seen only once. The sequenced sample consisted of blood. These receptors were collected from a man in his fifties with Graves' ophthalmopathy.

This clonotype was seen many times. This chain uses TRBV7-2 with TRBJ2-4; D is unresolved. In germline, CDR1 is SGHTA, CDR2 FQGNSA. This CDR3 has 13 residues. The ends were cut back, 1 base at V and 6 bases at J, with 7 bases in the middle. The CDR3: CASSLDFGNIQYF. In DNA, the CDR3 is TGTGCCAGCAGCTTAGATTTCGGAAACATTCAGTACTTC.

There are many counts of this clonotype. The genes are TRBV10-2 and TRBJ2-7; a weak D match, TRBD2 (5 bases). The CDR3 extends over 14 amino acids. V lost 0 bases, J lost 3 bases, and 9 bases lay in between. Germline CDR1 is WSHSY and CDR2 is SAAADI. The CDR3 DNA reads as TGCGCCAGCAGTGAGTCAAGCGGTCTCTACGAGCAGTACTTC. Amino acids: CASSESSGLYEQYF.

CDR3 residues: CASRPTTRFSYEQYF. The CDR3 DNA is TGTGCCAGCAGACCCACGACTAGGTTCTCCTACGAGCAGTACTTC. The chain joins TRBV6-1 to TRBJ2-7; D may be TRBD2 (6 bases). With 6 bases removed from V and 0 bases from J, the gap between germline ends came to 15 bases. The CDR3 loop spans 15 amino acids. Germline V gives CDR1 MNHNS, CDR2 SASEGT.

This rearrangement joins TRBV6-1 to TRBJ2-3; D is uncertain. The ends were cut back, 8 bases at V and 5 bases at J, with 5 bases in the middle. Germline V gene sequence: CDR1 MNHNS, CDR2 SASEGT. This CDR3 is 10 amino acids long. The CDR3 region is CASLRDTQYF. The CDR3 DNA sequence: TGTGCCAGCCTCAGAGATACGCAGTATTTT.

This clonotype showed up many times. J is TRBJ2-5 and V is TRBV7-8, with D possibly matching TRBD1 (5 bases). CDR3 length equals 14 residues. CDR1 and CDR2 (germline): SGHVS, FQNEAQ. The germline V and J ends were trimmed by 3 bases and 4 bases, with 12 bases remaining between them. The CDR3 coding sequence is TGTGCCAGCAGCTTCACAGGTTCGGGAGAGACCCAGTACTTC. The encoded protein is CASSFTGSGETQYF.

This clonotype has only a few counts. The V gene is TRBV5-1, the J gene TRBJ2-6, with D perhaps TRBD2 (5 bases). The V gene lost 5 bases and the J gene lost 0 bases, with 18 bases spanning the gap. Germline V CDR1 and CDR2: SGHRS, YFSETQ. This CDR3 contains 18 residues. CDR3 DNA: TGCGCCAGCAGGGTTGGGGTCCGGGGTCTCTCTGGGGCCAACGTCCTGACTTTC. Its translation: CASRVGVRGLSGANVLTF.

This clonotype came up a few times. V is TRBV30 and J is TRBJ1-5, with D perhaps TRBD1 (6 bases). This CDR3 has 15 amino acids. V gave up 3 bases and J gave up 3 bases, with 15 bases separating them. Germline V lookup: CDR1 GTSNPN, CDR2 SVGIG (reference sequence). The CDR3 DNA follows: TGTGCCTGGAGGAGCCGGGCAGGGGTCAATCAGCCCCAGCATTTT. Protein: CAWRSRAGVNQPQHF.

This clonotype occurred a few times. This chain links TRBV3-1 with TRBJ1-6; the D is unclear. Germline values: CDR1 LGHDT, CDR2 YNNKEL (reference sequence). There are 15 residues in the CDR3. This chain's CDR3 is CARARNDRVNSPLHF. The CDR3 DNA follows: TGTGCGCGAGCCAGAAATGATCGCGTCAATTCACCCCTCCACTTT.

There are a few counts of this clonotype. This chain links TRBV20-1 with TRBJ1-1; 10 bases align to TRBD1. This CDR3 has 12 amino acids. V lost 4 bases to trimming and J lost 10 bases; unmatched junction nucleotides: 6. Germline V gives CDR1 DFQATT, CDR2 SNEGSKA (reference sequence). This CDR3 reads CSAKTGGQGAFF. The DNA for the CDR3 is TGCAGTGCTAAGACAGGGGGCCAGGGAGCTTTCTTT.

The chain's CDR3 is CASEEGATDTQYF. The CDR3 DNA follows: TGTGCCAGCGAGGAGGGGGCCACAGATACGCAGTATTTT. The rearrangement links TRBV2 to TRBJ2-3; tentative D call: TRBD1 (7 bases). In germline, CDR1 is SNHLY, CDR2 FYNNEI. The CDR3 sequence is 13 residues long. The V and J ends lost 8 bases and 2 bases respectively, with 11 bases between them.

This clonotype has ten or more counts. This chain links TRBV28 with TRBJ1-1, with no clear D. This CDR3 has 11 residues. Trimming removed 7 bases from V and 1 base from J, with 4 bases in between. Germline CDR1 is MDHEN and CDR2 is SYDVKM. The CDR3 sequence: CASTRNTEAFF. CDR3 DNA sequence: TGTGCCAGCACCCGGAACACTGAAGCTTTCTTT.

This clonotype was seen ten or more times. This rearrangement joins TRBV7-3 to TRBJ2-5, with unresolved D. Germline V gene lookup returns CDR1 SGHTA and CDR2 FQGTGA. The CDR3 sequence is 13 residues long. V gave up 5 bases and J gave up 2 bases, with 9 bases separating them. This chain's CDR3 is CASSPTLQETQYF. The CDR3 DNA reads as TGTGCCAGCAGCCCCACTTTACAAGAGACCCAGTACTTC.

This clonotype was counted at least ten times. The chain joins TRBV5-1 to TRBJ2-7; possibly TRBD1 for D (6 bases). Trimming stripped 0 bases from V and 1 base from J, with 17 bases between. CDR3 size: 17 residues. In germline, CDR1 is SGHRS, CDR2 YFSETQ. The CDR3 loop reads CASSLGTTRGRSYEQYF. CDR3 bases: TGCGCCAGCAGCTTGGGGACGACCAGGGGACGTTCCTACGAGCAGTACTTC.

Concerning this clonotype: It may be a read error: a sequence one base away is much more abundant. The chain carries TRBV18 and TRBJ2-7, with D possibly being TRBD2 (6 bases). CDR3 length equals 12 residues. From germline, CDR1 is KGHSH and CDR2 LQKENI. CDR3 DNA: TGTGCCGGCTCACCGGAGGCGGGGGAGCAGTACTTC. Encoded protein: CAGSPEAGEQYF.

Of note for this clonotype: A much larger clone differs from this one at a single base, so this may be a read error. The chain carries TRBV6-4 and TRBJ2-2, with TRBD2 as a possible D gene (6 bases). V was clipped by 2 bases and J by 5 bases, with 12 bases between them. Germline V CDR1 and CDR2: MRHNA, SNTAGT. CDR3 length: 15 amino acids. CDR3 protein: CASSDPSRGTGELFF. CDR3 sequence (DNA): TGTGCCAGCAGTGACCCCAGTCGGGGGACCGGGGAGCTGTTTTTT.

This clonotype was seen at least ten times. V is TRBV5-8 and J is TRBJ1-1; no firm D call. Germline values: CDR1 SGHTS, CDR2 YDEGEE. The V end lost 1 base, the J end lost 11 bases, and 3 bases lay between the germline ends. CDR3 size: 9 residues. Here the CDR3 reads CASSLSAFF. CDR3 sequence (DNA): TGTGCCAGCAGCTTGTCGGCTTTCTTT.

The rearrangement uses TRBV10-3 and TRBJ2-7; TRBD2 matches 8 bases. Germline CDR1 ENHRY, CDR2 SYGVKD. Trimming removed 1 base from V and 4 bases from J; junction bases left unmatched: 12. The length of the CDR3 is 17 residues. CDR3 region: CAISELGAQRGLYEQYF. CDR3 sequence (DNA): TGTGCCATCAGTGAGTTGGGTGCCCAGCGGGGGCTTTACGAGCAGTACTTC.

This clonotype was recorded many times. The rearrangement joins TRBV9 to TRBJ2-5, with D perhaps matching TRBD1 (5 bases). Trimming shortened V by 4 bases and J by 5 bases, and 18 bases separated the two germline ends. This CDR3 region has 15 residues. Germline values: CDR1 SGDLS, CDR2 YYNGEE. The CDR3 DNA follows: TGTGCCAGCAGCCCCCGGCAGGGCAGCCGGGAGACCCAGTACTTC. Its protein product is CASSPRQGSRETQYF.

Only a few counts were recorded for this clonotype. V is TRBV20-1 and J is TRBJ2-7; 8 bases map to TRBD2. J gave up 2 bases and V 0 bases, and 9 bases lay outside the gene matches. The CDR3 runs to 16 residues. CDR1 and CDR2 (germline): DFQATT, SNEGSKA (reference sequence). The CDR3 DNA reads as TGCAGTGCTAGAGATTTATTGCGGGGGGCGGCCTACGAGCAGTACTTC. This translates into CSARDLLRGAAYEQYF.

J is TRBJ1-1 and V is TRBV6-5; the D gene is possibly TRBD1 (5 bases). Trimming took off 0 bases at V and 3 bases at J, with 14 bases between the two ends. The CDR3 is 16 amino acids. Germline assignment: CDR1 MNHEY and CDR2 SVGAGI. The CDR3 coding sequence is TGTGCCAGCAGTTACTCCGGGGGTATGGTGGACACTGAAGCTTTCTTT. Amino acid sequence: CASSYSGGMVDTEAFF.